These 27 T cell receptor beta chains came from one sample sequenced in a study of early stage breast cancer tumors. The method was immunoSEQ multiplex PCR; TCRdb's version includes in-frame clones alone and lacks a portion of them. The sample records about 50,000 clones, around 83% being singletons. The sequenced sample was blood. The receptors were sampled from a person aged 50-59 years with breast cancer.

V gene TRBV7-9 combines with J gene TRBJ1-4; no firm D call. Germline V gene data show CDR1 as SEHNR and CDR2 as FQNEAQ (reference sequence). Between the trimmed V and J ends, which lost 5 bases and 7 bases, there was a span of 11 bases. This CDR3 comprises 13 residues. This CDR3 is CASSPPGTEKLFF. CDR3 sequence (DNA): TGTGCCAGCAGCCCCCCGGGAACTGAAAAACTGTTTTTT.

The CDR3 protein is CASSSRILTEGEKLFF. CDR3 in DNA: TGTGCCAGCAGCTCCCGGATCCTGACCGAGGGGGAAAAACTGTTTTTT. V is TRBV7-8 and J is TRBJ1-4, with TRBD1 as a possible D gene (5 bases). V was pared by 4 bases and J by 8 bases, with 20 bases between. The CDR3 totals 16 residues. Looked up from germline, CDR1 is SGHVS and CDR2 is FQNEAQ.

V usage is TRBV18 and J usage is TRBJ2-5, with a tentative D call TRBD1 (6 bases). Trimming cost V 3 bases and J 3 bases, with 8 bases left between them. Germline values: CDR1 KGHSH, CDR2 LQKENI. The CDR3 has 13 amino acids. The CDR3 DNA reads TGTGCCAGCTCACCGCAGGGGAAAGAGACCCAGTACTTC. Its protein product is CASSPQGKETQYF.

V is TRBV19 and J is TRBJ2-4, with no clear D. This CDR3 spans 13 amino acids. Trimming removed 3 bases at V and 6 bases at J, with 9 bases between. Germline CDR1 is LNHDA and CDR2 is SQIVND (reference sequence). CDR3 amino acids: CASSILDGNIQYF. CDR3 DNA: TGTGCCAGTAGTATTTTGGACGGAAACATTCAGTACTTC.

This clone was detected only once. The gene calls are TRBV6-5 and TRBJ2-7; D remains unclear. V was trimmed by 6 bases and J by 5 bases, leaving 8 bases between them. This CDR3 region has 11 residues. CDR1 is MNHEY, CDR2 SVGAGI, per germline. CDR3 residues: CASRGQNEQYF. CDR3 in DNA: TGTGCCAGCAGGGGCCAAAACGAGCAGTACTTC.

Only a few counts were recorded for this clone. The chain joins TRBV9 to TRBJ1-3; D is possibly TRBD1 (5 bases). The CDR3 spans 15 residues. Per germline, CDR1 SGDLS and CDR2 YYNGEE. V lost 0 bases to trimming and J lost 0 bases, with 7 bases between them. Written as DNA, the CDR3 is TGTGCCAGCAGCGTAGGAGGGACCTCTGGAAACACCATATATTTT. This codes for CASSVGGTSGNTIYF.

The CDR3 sequence is CASSKPPVGLSGNTIYF. CDR3 bases: TGTGCCAGCAGCAAACCACCTGTGGGGCTCTCTGGAAACACCATATATTTT. The gene calls are TRBV21-1 and TRBJ1-3; the table's D call TRBD1 went unverified against the DNA. TRBV21-1 constitutes a pseudogene. The CDR3 consists of 17 residues.

The chain couples TRBV19 to TRBJ2-7; D uncertain. There are 15 residues in the CDR3. V was shortened by 1 base and J by 1 base, with 11 bases between the two germline ends. The germline V gene encodes CDR1 LNHDA and CDR2 SQIVND (reference sequence). The CDR3 nucleotides read TGTGCCAGTAGTATAGCCCCCGGGCCTTCCTACGAGCAGTACTTC. Its translation is CASSIAPGPSYEQYF.

The V gene is TRBV7-2, the J gene TRBJ2-7, with TRBD1 as a possible D gene (7 bases). The CDR3 runs to 15 residues. V shed 2 bases and J shed 3 bases, with 14 bases lying between them. Germline assignment: CDR1 SGHTA and CDR2 FQGNSA. This chain's CDR3 is CASSLSGGTFYEQYF. CDR3 sequence (DNA): TGTGCCAGCAGCTTATCAGGGGGGACCTTCTACGAGCAGTACTTC.

V is TRBV18 and J is TRBJ2-5, with 7 bases identical to TRBD1. With 1 base clipped from V and 5 bases from J, the junction kept 7 bases outside the gene matches. CDR1 and CDR2 (germline): KGHSH, LQKENI. The CDR3 has 15 residues. CDR3 amino acids: CASSPQEGGEETQYF. CDR3 DNA: TGTGCCAGCTCACCACAGGAAGGGGGCGAGGAGACCCAGTACTTC.

This sequence joins TRBV27 and TRBJ1-1; no clear D. This CDR3 comprises 14 residues. In germline, CDR1 is MNHEY, CDR2 SMNVEV (reference sequence). V was trimmed by 2 bases and J by 4 bases, leaving 11 bases between them. This CDR3 is CASSLREGFTEAFF. CDR3 coding DNA: TGTGCCAGCAGTTTACGGGAAGGCTTCACTGAAGCTTTCTTT.

On this clone itself: The sample has other DNA sequences that encode this CDR3 too. This sequence joins TRBV10-3 and TRBJ2-7, with D unclear. Germline-derived CDR1 and CDR2 are ENHRY and SYGVKD. The CDR3 extends over 15 amino acids. The V and J ends lost 2 bases and 0 bases respectively, with 11 bases between them. CDR3 sequence: CAISERGRSSYEQYF. The CDR3 DNA reads as TGTGCCATCAGTGAGAGAGGTCGCTCCTCCTACGAGCAGTACTTC.

This clone was counted between two and nine times. V gene TRBV10-3 combines with J gene TRBJ1-2; 7 bases fit TRBD1. Germline V gene data show CDR1 as ENHRY and CDR2 as SYGVKD. The CDR3 extends over 13 amino acids. With 10 bases clipped from V and 4 bases from J, the junction kept 9 bases outside the gene matches. This CDR3 reads CATTTGTTYGYTF. The DNA for the CDR3 is TGTGCCACCACGACAGGGACGACCTATGGCTACACCTTC.

The J gene is TRBJ2-3, the V gene TRBV30, with 7 bases matching TRBD1. The CDR3 covers 15 residues. The germline gives CDR1 GTSNPN, CDR2 SVGIG (reference sequence). V shed 0 bases and J 1 base; nucleotides not matched to a gene: 4. Here the CDR3 reads CAWSVRGGGTDTQYF. In DNA, the CDR3 is TGTGCCTGGAGTGTAAGAGGGGGCGGCACAGATACGCAGTATTTT.

This clone was seen a handful of times. V is TRBV5-1 and J is TRBJ2-2; D remains ambiguous. The CDR3 extends over 14 amino acids. Germline loops: CDR1 SGHRS, CDR2 YFSETQ. Trimming cost V 5 bases and J 0 bases, with 8 bases left between them. CDR3 region: CASRRDANTGELFF. Here the CDR3 DNA reads TGCGCCAGCAGGCGCGACGCGAACACCGGGGAGCTGTTTTTT.

The V and J genes are TRBV7-3 and TRBJ2-7; a weak D match, TRBD1 (5 bases). This CDR3 spans 15 amino acids. V shed 2 bases and J shed 2 bases, with 13 bases lying between them. Per the germline V gene, CDR1 is SGHTA and CDR2 is FQGTGA. CDR3 amino acids: CASSLYPQGPYEQYF. The CDR3 DNA follows: TGTGCCAGCAGCTTATACCCCCAGGGTCCCTACGAGCAGTACTTC. Full variable domain (remainder filled in from reference TRBV7-3 and TRBJ2-7): GAGVSQTPSNKVTEKGKYVELRCDPISGHTALYWYRQSLGQGPEFLIYFQGTGAADDSGLPNDRFFAVRPEGSVSTLKIQRTERGDSAVYLCASSLYPQGPYEQYFGPGTRLTVT.

This sequence joins TRBV6-5 and TRBJ2-7; 9 bases line up with TRBD2. Trimming at V came to 10 bases and at J to 4 bases, leaving 8 bases not matched to a gene. The CDR3 has 13 residues. Germline V gene lookup returns CDR1 MNHEY and CDR2 SVGAGI. Here the CDR3 DNA reads TGTGCCACCTCTAGAGCGGGAGGATACGAGCAGTACTTC. As protein: CATSRAGGYEQYF.

The chain is built from TRBV9 and TRBJ1-2; D might be TRBD1 (5 bases). The CDR3 contains 15 residues. CDR1 and CDR2 from the germline V gene are SGDLS and YYNGEE. Trimming removed 0 bases from V and 7 bases from J, with 16 bases in between. This chain's CDR3 is CASSVGAGGSGGYTF. As DNA, the CDR3 is TGTGCCAGCAGCGTAGGCGCTGGGGGATCGGGTGGCTACACCTTC. The whole variable domain, filled in from reference TRBV9 and TRBJ1-2, reads DSGVTQTPKHLITATGQRVTLRCSPRSGDLSVYWYQQSLDQGLQFLIQYYNGEERAKGNILERFSAQQFPDLHSELNLSSLELGDSALYFCASSVGAGGSGGYTFGSGTRLTVV.

This clone appeared a few times. The chain carries TRBV10-1 and TRBJ2-3; 7 nucleotides line up with TRBD1. V shed 7 bases and J 2 bases; nucleotides not matched to a gene: 9. This CDR3 is built from 15 residues. Germline V gives CDR1 WNHNN, CDR2 SYGVQD (reference sequence). In DNA form, the CDR3 reads TGCGCCAGCAACATTCCGGGACAGCTCACAGATACGCAGTATTTT. It yields the protein CASNIPGQLTDTQYF.

This chain uses TRBV5-1 with TRBJ2-5; D not certain. Trimming pared 0 bases from V and 5 bases from J, leaving 14 bases between. Germline V lookup: CDR1 SGHRS, CDR2 YFSETQ. This CDR3 is 15 amino acids long. The CDR3: CASSLAGQAQETQYF. As DNA, the CDR3 is TGCGCCAGCAGCTTGGCCGGGCAAGCACAGGAGACCCAGTACTTC.

V usage is TRBV19 and J usage is TRBJ1-5, with D perhaps TRBD1 (5 bases). The CDR3 contains 14 residues. V was pared by 10 bases and J by 2 bases, with 15 bases between. Per the germline V gene, CDR1 is LNHDA and CDR2 is SQIVND (reference sequence). The chain's CDR3 is CATEGSLGNQPQHF. The CDR3 DNA reads as TGTGCCACCGAGGGGTCCCTAGGCAATCAGCCCCAGCATTTT. The full variable domain, in which reference TRBV19 and TRBJ1-5 provide the parts outside the CDR3, is DGGITQSPKYLFRKEGQNVTLSCEQNLNHDAMYWYRQDPGQGLRLIYYSQIVNDFQKGDIAEGYSVSREKKESFPLTVTSAQKNPTAFYLCATEGSLGNQPQHFGDGTRLSIL.

The chain is built from TRBV11-1 and TRBJ2-3; D is ambiguous. Looked up from germline, CDR1 is SGHAT and CDR2 is FQDESV (reference sequence). V lost 3 bases to trimming and J lost 2 bases, with 9 bases between them. This CDR3 region has 14 residues. DNA for the CDR3: TGTGCCAGCAGCTTCTCCAGGTTCACAGATACGCAGTATTTT. Amino acids: CASSFSRFTDTQYF.

The rearrangement joins TRBV9 to TRBJ2-1, with 9 bases that match TRBD2. The CDR3 has 16 amino acids. The germline CDR1 and CDR2 sequences are SGDLS and YYNGEE. The junction had 10 bases not matched to a gene; V was cut back by 4 bases and J by 5 bases. CDR3 protein: CASSLSTSGADNEQFF. The CDR3 DNA sequence: TGTGCCAGCAGCCTATCGACTAGCGGAGCTGACAATGAGCAGTTCTTC.

V is TRBV4-3 and J is TRBJ1-6; D unresolved. CDR3 length equals 15 residues. The V end was cut by 0 bases, the J end by 13 bases, with 16 bases between. Per germline, CDR1 LGHNA and CDR2 YSLEER. The CDR3 bases are TGCGCCAGCAGCCAAGATTTGCAAACCCCCTACCCCCTCCACTTT. It specifies CASSQDLQTPYPLHF.

V is TRBV2 and J is TRBJ1-5; 9 bases are a match to TRBD1. CDR1 is SNHLY, CDR2 FYNNEI, per germline. CDR3 length: 15 amino acids. Unmatched junction bases numbered 2, after V lost 4 bases and J lost 1 base. The CDR3 nucleotides are TGTGCCAGCAGTGGAGGGACAGGGAGCAATCAGCCCCAGCATTTT. Protein: CASSGGTGSNQPQHF.

A remark on this clone: The same CDR3 can be traced to other DNA sequences in this sample. The chain is built from TRBV28 and TRBJ1-2, with D uncertain. V lost 6 bases and J lost 2, with 10 bases in between. Germline lookup yields CDR1 MDHEN and CDR2 SYDVKM. This CDR3 is 13 amino acids long. CDR3 DNA: TGTGCCAGCAGCTATGGGCAGAACTATGGCTACACCTTC. Protein product: CASSYGQNYGYTF.

The chain couples TRBV6-6 to TRBJ1-2; no clear D gene. V gave up 6 bases and J gave up 9 bases, with 17 bases separating them. This CDR3 spans 13 amino acids. The germline gives CDR1 MNHNY, CDR2 SVGAGI (reference sequence). Here the CDR3 DNA reads TGTGCCAGCAGGGAAGTATCATTGGCAAGCTACACCTTC. This translates into CASREVSLASYTF.